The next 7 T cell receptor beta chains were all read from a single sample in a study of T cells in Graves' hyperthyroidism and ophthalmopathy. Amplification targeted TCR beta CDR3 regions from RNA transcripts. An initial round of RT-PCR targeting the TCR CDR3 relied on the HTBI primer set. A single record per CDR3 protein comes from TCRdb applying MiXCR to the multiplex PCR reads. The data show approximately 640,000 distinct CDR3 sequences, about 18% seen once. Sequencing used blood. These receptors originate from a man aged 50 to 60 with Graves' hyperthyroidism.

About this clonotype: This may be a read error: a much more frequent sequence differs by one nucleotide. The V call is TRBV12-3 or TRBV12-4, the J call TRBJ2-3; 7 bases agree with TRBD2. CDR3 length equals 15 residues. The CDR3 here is CATSFRLAVSDTQYF. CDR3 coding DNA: TGTGCCACCAGTTTCAGGCTAGCGGTTTCAGATACGCAGTATTTT.

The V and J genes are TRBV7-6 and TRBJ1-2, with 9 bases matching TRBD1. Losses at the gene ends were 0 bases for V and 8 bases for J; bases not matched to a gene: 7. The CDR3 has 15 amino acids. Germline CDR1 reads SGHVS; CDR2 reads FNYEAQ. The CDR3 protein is CASSLARDRGDGYTF. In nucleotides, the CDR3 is TGTGCCAGCAGCTTAGCGCGAGACAGGGGGGACGGCTACACCTTC.

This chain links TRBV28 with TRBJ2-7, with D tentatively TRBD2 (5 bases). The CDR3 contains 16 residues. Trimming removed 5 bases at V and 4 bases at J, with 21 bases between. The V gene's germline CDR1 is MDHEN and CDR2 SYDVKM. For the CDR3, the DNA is TGTGCCAGCAGTCAAAAGCAAGGCGGGTACTGGTACGAGCAGTACTTC. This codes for CASSQKQGGYWYEQYF.

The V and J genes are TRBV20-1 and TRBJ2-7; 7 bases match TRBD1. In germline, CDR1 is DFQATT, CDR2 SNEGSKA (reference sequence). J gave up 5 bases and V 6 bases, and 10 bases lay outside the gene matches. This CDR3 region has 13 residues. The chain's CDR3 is CSASDRAGDEQYF. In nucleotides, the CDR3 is TGCAGTGCCTCTGACAGGGCTGGCGACGAGCAGTACTTC.

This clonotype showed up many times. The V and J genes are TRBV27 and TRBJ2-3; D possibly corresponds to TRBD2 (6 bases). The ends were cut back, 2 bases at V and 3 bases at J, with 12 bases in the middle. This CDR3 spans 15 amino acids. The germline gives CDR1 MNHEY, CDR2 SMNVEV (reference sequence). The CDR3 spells CASSLDGSFTDTQYF. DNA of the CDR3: TGTGCCAGCAGTTTAGACGGGAGCTTTACAGATACGCAGTATTTT.

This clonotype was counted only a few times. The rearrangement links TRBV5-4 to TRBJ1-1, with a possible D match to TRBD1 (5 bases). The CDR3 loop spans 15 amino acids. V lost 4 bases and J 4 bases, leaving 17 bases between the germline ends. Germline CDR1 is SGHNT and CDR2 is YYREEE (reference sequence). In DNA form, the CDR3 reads TGTGCCAGCAGCATCGCAGGGTACTCAAGCACTGAAGCTTTCTTT. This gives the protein CASSIAGYSSTEAFF.

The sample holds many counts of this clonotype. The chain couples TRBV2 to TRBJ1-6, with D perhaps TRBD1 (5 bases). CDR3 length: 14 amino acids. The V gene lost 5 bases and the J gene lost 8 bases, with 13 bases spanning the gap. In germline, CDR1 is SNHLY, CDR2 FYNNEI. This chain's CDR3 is CASSPRGDDSPLHF. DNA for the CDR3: TGTGCCAGCAGTCCCCGGGGGGACGATTCACCCCTCCACTTT.